The 20 T cell receptor beta chains in this list originate from one sample, sequenced in a study of T-cell reconstitution after alpha-beta-depleted transplantation in children. Unique molecular identifiers tagged the TCRbeta library. In TCRdb, the PCR reads were re-called with MiXCR into one record per CDR3 protein. The profile covers roughly 500,000 distinct CDR3 sequences, with around 17% appearing a single time and more than 2.5% taken by the ten largest. Specimen: PBMCs from the stem cell graft donor, collected from the stem cell graft. These receptors were collected from a human donor who donated a stem cell graft to a child with acute lymphoblastic leukemia.

V gene TRBV14 combines with J gene TRBJ2-1; TRBD2 matches at 11 bases. Germline assignment: CDR1 SGHDN and CDR2 FVKESK. The CDR3 totals 17 residues. The trim removed 4 bases at V and 4 bases at J, leaving 9 bases unmatched. The CDR3 nucleotides are TGTGCCAGCAGCCGGAATTCCGGGACTAGCGGATACAATGAGCAGTTCTTC. Encoded protein: CASSRNSGTSGYNEQFF.

This chain uses TRBV29-1 with TRBJ2-3, with 9 bases aligning to TRBD2. The CDR3 consists of 17 residues. Germline assignment: CDR1 SQVTM and CDR2 ANQGSEA. The V gene end was trimmed by 3 bases and the J gene end by 1 base; junction bases not matched to a gene: 11. CDR3 coding DNA: TGCAGCGTTGAGGAGTGGGGGCTAGCGGGACGCACAGATACGCAGTATTTT. Translation gives CSVEEWGLAGRTDTQYF.

The rearrangement links TRBV27 to TRBJ2-7; D ambiguous. The germline V gene has CDR1 MNHEY and CDR2 SMNVEV (reference sequence). This CDR3 comprises 16 residues. V lost 5 bases, J lost 5 bases, and 22 bases lay in between. The CDR3 here is CASSAPTPASPNEQYF. In DNA form, the CDR3 reads TGTGCCAGCAGTGCCCCGACTCCAGCCTCGCCGAACGAGCAGTACTTC.

The J gene is TRBJ2-7, the V gene TRBV7-9; TRBD1 matches 10 bases. The J segment lost 4 bases and the V segment lost 5 bases, leaving 8 bases of the junction unmatched. Germline CDR1 reads SEHNR; CDR2 reads FQNEAQ (reference sequence). This CDR3 spans 15 amino acids. This CDR3 reads CASSTRQGAGYEQYF. The CDR3 region has the DNA TGTGCCAGCAGCACCCGACAGGGGGCAGGTTACGAGCAGTACTTC.

J is TRBJ2-3 and V is TRBV18; 8 nucleotides align to TRBD2. CDR3 size: 16 residues. Losses at the gene ends were 2 bases for V and 5 bases for J; bases not matched to a gene: 9. Germline-derived CDR1 and CDR2 are KGHSH and LQKENI. The CDR3 sequence: CASSPSSKREIDTQYF. DNA of the CDR3: TGTGCCAGCTCACCATCCTCGAAGCGGGAGATAGATACGCAGTATTTT.

This clonotype was observed a few times. The DNA of the CDR3 is TGCAGCGCCTCGGGAGGGACGGGCAATTACGAGCAGTACTTC. Its translation: CSASGGTGNYEQYF. The gene calls are TRBV29-1 and TRBJ2-7; TRBD2 matches 8 bases. V lost 7 bases and J lost 4; bases outside the gene matches: 12. CDR1 is SQVTM, CDR2 ANQGSEA, per germline. This CDR3 region has 14 residues.

The rearrangement links TRBV15 to TRBJ1-5; 7 bases match TRBD1. Germline assignment: CDR1 LNHNV and CDR2 YYDKDF (reference sequence). Trimming removed 0 bases from V and 4 bases from J; junction bases left unmatched: 3. This CDR3 comprises 15 residues. Here the CDR3 reads CATSRDGDSNQPQHF. The CDR3 DNA follows: TGTGCCACCAGCAGAGATGGGGACAGTAATCAGCCCCAGCATTTT. Drawing the rest from reference TRBV15 and TRBJ1-5, the complete variable domain is DAMVIQNPRYQVTQFGKPVTLSCSQTLNHNVMYWYQQKSSQAPKLLFHYYDKDFNNEADTPDNFQSRRPNTSFCFLDIRSPGLGDTAMYLCATSRDGDSNQPQHFGDGTRLSIL.

The chain joins TRBV5-5 to TRBJ1-1; D uncertain. The CDR3 runs to 14 residues. V shed 4 bases and J shed 6 bases, with 16 bases lying between them. The germline gives CDR1 SGHKS, CDR2 YYEKEE (reference sequence). This CDR3 reads CASSPIRTHAEAFF. CDR3 coding DNA: TGTGCCAGCAGCCCCATTCGGACGCACGCTGAAGCTTTCTTT.

Only a few counts were recorded for this clonotype. V gene TRBV15 combines with J gene TRBJ1-1; D remains unclear. Germline V gene data show CDR1 as LNHNV and CDR2 as YYDKDF (reference sequence). The CDR3 has 12 residues. V was pared by 0 bases and J by 8 bases, with 7 bases between. The CDR3 loop is CATSRDDQEAFF. CDR3 coding DNA: TGTGCCACCAGCAGAGATGACCAGGAAGCTTTCTTT.

In this sample, this clonotype turned up a few times. The chain links TRBV20-1 to TRBJ1-1; 8 nucleotides agree with TRBD1. CDR1 and CDR2 (germline): DFQATT, SNEGSKA (reference sequence). The CDR3 spans 15 residues. V lost 2 bases to trimming and J lost 0 bases; unmatched junction nucleotides: 5. The CDR3 DNA reads as TGCAGTGCTAGACAGGGGGCTGTGGTGAACACTGAAGCTTTCTTT. This encodes CSARQGAVVNTEAFF.

This clonotype was seen only a few times. At one of its ends the junction is not consistent with the germline gene, which may arise from a read error. The chain links TRBV2 to TRBJ2-2; 7 bases align to TRBD1. The CDR3 length is 17 residues. Looked up from germline, CDR1 is SNHLY and CDR2 is FYNNEI. CDR3 nucleotide sequence: TGTGCCAGCAGGGAAGACAGGGCCTATTACTCCACCGGGGAGCTGTTTTTT. This translates into CASREDRAYYSTGELFF.

This clonotype has more than one count but fewer than ten. The CDR3 reads CASSPRLARYNEQFF. The CDR3 DNA sequence: TGTGCCAGCAGCCCACGACTAGCGAGGTACAATGAGCAGTTCTTC. This chain links TRBV7-9 with TRBJ2-1; 8 nucleotides match TRBD2. Germline V lookup: CDR1 SEHNR, CDR2 FQNEAQ (reference sequence). V gave up 5 bases and J gave up 4 bases; unmatched junction bases: 7. The CDR3 is 15 amino acids.

In its sample, this clonotype was seen a few times. The chain carries TRBV9 and TRBJ2-5; 11 nucleotides match TRBD2. This CDR3 contains 17 residues. The junction had 10 bases not matched to a gene; V was cut back by 3 bases and J by 3 bases. The V gene's germline CDR1 is SGDLS and CDR2 YYNGEE. CDR3 in DNA: TGTGCCAGCAGCGCCTCATGGGGGACTAGCGGTGAAGAGACCCAGTACTTC. Translating gives CASSASWGTSGEETQYF.

The chain links TRBV12-3 or TRBV12-4 to TRBJ2-5, with TRBD1 matching 7 bases. The CDR3 covers 14 residues. Trimming removed 7 bases from V and 2 bases from J; junction bases left unmatched: 7. Here the CDR3 DNA reads TGTGCCAGCACCACAGGGGCACCTCAAGAGACCCAGTACTTC. It encodes CASTTGAPQETQYF.

This sequence joins TRBV11-2 and TRBJ2-1, with a weak D call TRBD1 (5 bases). V lost 1 base, J lost 4 bases, and 17 bases lay in between. This CDR3 contains 17 residues. The V gene's germline CDR1 is SGHAT and CDR2 FQNNGV. In nucleotides, the CDR3 is TGTGCCAGCAGCTTAGGACAGAAAGGGCCCCTATACAATGAGCAGTTCTTC. Translating gives CASSLGQKGPLYNEQFF.

The CDR3 spells CASNGAGSGTEQYF. The CDR3 bases are TGTGCCAGCAATGGAGCGGGGTCGGGGACCGAGCAGTACTTC. V usage is TRBV7-9 and J usage is TRBJ2-7; TRBD2 aligns across 7 bases. The CDR3 extends over 14 amino acids. The J segment lost 6 bases and the V segment lost 7 bases, leaving 12 bases of the junction unmatched. Germline-derived CDR1 and CDR2 are SEHNR and FQNEAQ (reference sequence).

There are a few counts of this clonotype. This sequence joins TRBV20-1 and TRBJ2-7; D might be TRBD2 (6 bases). The CDR3 consists of 12 residues. V gave up 7 bases and J gave up 4 bases, with 14 bases separating them. Looked up from germline, CDR1 is DFQATT and CDR2 is SNEGSKA (reference sequence). In nucleotides, the CDR3 is TGCAGTGTGTCCCAGGGAGGATACGAGCAGTACTTC. The encoded protein is CSVSQGGYEQYF.

In this sample, this clonotype turned up a few times. V gene TRBV2 combines with J gene TRBJ1-5; TRBD1 is a possible D gene (5 bases). Germline V CDR1 and CDR2: SNHLY, FYNNEI. The ends were cut back, 3 bases at V and 0 bases at J, with 9 bases in the middle. This CDR3 contains 15 residues. CDR3 sequence (DNA): TGTGCCAGCAGTGATCTGGGGGGTAGCAATCAGCCCCAGCATTTT. It translates to CASSDLGGSNQPQHF.

In DNA, the CDR3 is TGTGCCACCGGGTACCGCCCTGAGTGGGCAGGGGCGAACACCGGGGAGCTGTTTTTT. Translation gives CATGYRPEWAGANTGELFF. J is TRBJ2-2 and V is TRBV10-3; D is possibly TRBD1 (6 bases). The CDR3 spans 19 residues. V was shortened by 10 bases and J by 0 bases, with 27 bases between the two germline ends. Germline CDR1 is ENHRY and CDR2 is SYGVKD.

This clonotype was seen more than once but under ten times. This chain uses TRBV9 with TRBJ2-5; 10 bases are a match to TRBD1. This CDR3 contains 14 residues. CDR1 and CDR2 (germline): SGDLS, YYNGEE. The junction had 4 bases not matched to a gene; V was cut back by 3 bases and J by 5 bases. The CDR3 DNA is TGTGCCAGCAGCGAAGGACAGGGGGGGGAGACCCAGTACTTC. Protein sequence: CASSEGQGGETQYF.